The 4 T cell receptor beta chains given below trace back to one sample, sequenced in a study of T cell repertoires in cytomegalovirus infection. Their target antigens are unknown. TCRdb analysed the reads with MiXCR anew, one entry per CDR3 protein. The repertoire holds about 700,000 distinct CDR3 sequences, with roughly 33% as singletons. The sample consisted of cultured PBMCs, taken from culture after CMV antigen stimulation. These receptors originate from a human donor in good health (CMV status not recorded). Some clones in this sample may be carry-over from other donors' samples.

This chain uses TRBV6-1 with TRBJ2-1; 11 bases map to TRBD2. Per the germline V gene, CDR1 is MNHNS and CDR2 is SASEGT. J lost 15 bases, V lost 7 bases, and 5 bases had no gene match. This CDR3 contains 11 residues. In DNA, the CDR3 is TGTGCCAGCAATAGCGGGGGGGCCCCGTTCTTC. This sequence encodes CASNSGGAPFF.

This clonotype showed up just once. The rearrangement uses TRBV7-9 and TRBJ2-3, with 9 bases that match TRBD2. J was trimmed by 6 bases and V by 5 bases; bases with no gene match: 18. Germline CDR1 is SEHNR and CDR2 is FQNEAQ (reference sequence). The CDR3 has 18 residues. The CDR3: CASSPRIRGGAPLDTQYF. The CDR3 region has the DNA TGTGCCAGCAGCCCTCGTATTCGCGGGGGGGCCCCGCTGGATACGCAGTATTTT.

The chain is built from TRBV29-1 and TRBJ1-3; maybe TRBD1 (5 bases). This CDR3 spans 14 amino acids. Germline V CDR1 and CDR2: SQVTM, ANQGSEA. The V end was cut by 1 base, the J end by 4 bases, with 11 bases between. CDR3 bases: TGCAGCGTTGAAGCGCAGGGAATGGGAAACACCATATATTTT. Its protein product is CSVEAQGMGNTIYF. Full variable domain (outside the CDR3, taken from reference TRBV29-1 and TRBJ1-3): SAVISQKPSRDICQRGTSLTIQCQVDSQVTMMFWYRQQPGQSLTLIATANQGSEATYESGFVIDKFPISRPNLTFSTLTVSNMSPEDSSIYLCSVEAQGMGNTIYFGEGSWLTVV.

This chain connects TRBV30 to TRBJ2-3; 9 nucleotides line up with TRBD1. Trimming cost V 3 bases and J 10 bases; bases outside gene matches: 8. Germline CDR1 GTSNPN, CDR2 SVGIG (reference sequence). The CDR3 spans 13 residues. The CDR3 DNA reads TGTGCCTGGAGCAATGCTGACAGGGGGGCGCAGTATTTT. It encodes CAWSNADRGAQYF.